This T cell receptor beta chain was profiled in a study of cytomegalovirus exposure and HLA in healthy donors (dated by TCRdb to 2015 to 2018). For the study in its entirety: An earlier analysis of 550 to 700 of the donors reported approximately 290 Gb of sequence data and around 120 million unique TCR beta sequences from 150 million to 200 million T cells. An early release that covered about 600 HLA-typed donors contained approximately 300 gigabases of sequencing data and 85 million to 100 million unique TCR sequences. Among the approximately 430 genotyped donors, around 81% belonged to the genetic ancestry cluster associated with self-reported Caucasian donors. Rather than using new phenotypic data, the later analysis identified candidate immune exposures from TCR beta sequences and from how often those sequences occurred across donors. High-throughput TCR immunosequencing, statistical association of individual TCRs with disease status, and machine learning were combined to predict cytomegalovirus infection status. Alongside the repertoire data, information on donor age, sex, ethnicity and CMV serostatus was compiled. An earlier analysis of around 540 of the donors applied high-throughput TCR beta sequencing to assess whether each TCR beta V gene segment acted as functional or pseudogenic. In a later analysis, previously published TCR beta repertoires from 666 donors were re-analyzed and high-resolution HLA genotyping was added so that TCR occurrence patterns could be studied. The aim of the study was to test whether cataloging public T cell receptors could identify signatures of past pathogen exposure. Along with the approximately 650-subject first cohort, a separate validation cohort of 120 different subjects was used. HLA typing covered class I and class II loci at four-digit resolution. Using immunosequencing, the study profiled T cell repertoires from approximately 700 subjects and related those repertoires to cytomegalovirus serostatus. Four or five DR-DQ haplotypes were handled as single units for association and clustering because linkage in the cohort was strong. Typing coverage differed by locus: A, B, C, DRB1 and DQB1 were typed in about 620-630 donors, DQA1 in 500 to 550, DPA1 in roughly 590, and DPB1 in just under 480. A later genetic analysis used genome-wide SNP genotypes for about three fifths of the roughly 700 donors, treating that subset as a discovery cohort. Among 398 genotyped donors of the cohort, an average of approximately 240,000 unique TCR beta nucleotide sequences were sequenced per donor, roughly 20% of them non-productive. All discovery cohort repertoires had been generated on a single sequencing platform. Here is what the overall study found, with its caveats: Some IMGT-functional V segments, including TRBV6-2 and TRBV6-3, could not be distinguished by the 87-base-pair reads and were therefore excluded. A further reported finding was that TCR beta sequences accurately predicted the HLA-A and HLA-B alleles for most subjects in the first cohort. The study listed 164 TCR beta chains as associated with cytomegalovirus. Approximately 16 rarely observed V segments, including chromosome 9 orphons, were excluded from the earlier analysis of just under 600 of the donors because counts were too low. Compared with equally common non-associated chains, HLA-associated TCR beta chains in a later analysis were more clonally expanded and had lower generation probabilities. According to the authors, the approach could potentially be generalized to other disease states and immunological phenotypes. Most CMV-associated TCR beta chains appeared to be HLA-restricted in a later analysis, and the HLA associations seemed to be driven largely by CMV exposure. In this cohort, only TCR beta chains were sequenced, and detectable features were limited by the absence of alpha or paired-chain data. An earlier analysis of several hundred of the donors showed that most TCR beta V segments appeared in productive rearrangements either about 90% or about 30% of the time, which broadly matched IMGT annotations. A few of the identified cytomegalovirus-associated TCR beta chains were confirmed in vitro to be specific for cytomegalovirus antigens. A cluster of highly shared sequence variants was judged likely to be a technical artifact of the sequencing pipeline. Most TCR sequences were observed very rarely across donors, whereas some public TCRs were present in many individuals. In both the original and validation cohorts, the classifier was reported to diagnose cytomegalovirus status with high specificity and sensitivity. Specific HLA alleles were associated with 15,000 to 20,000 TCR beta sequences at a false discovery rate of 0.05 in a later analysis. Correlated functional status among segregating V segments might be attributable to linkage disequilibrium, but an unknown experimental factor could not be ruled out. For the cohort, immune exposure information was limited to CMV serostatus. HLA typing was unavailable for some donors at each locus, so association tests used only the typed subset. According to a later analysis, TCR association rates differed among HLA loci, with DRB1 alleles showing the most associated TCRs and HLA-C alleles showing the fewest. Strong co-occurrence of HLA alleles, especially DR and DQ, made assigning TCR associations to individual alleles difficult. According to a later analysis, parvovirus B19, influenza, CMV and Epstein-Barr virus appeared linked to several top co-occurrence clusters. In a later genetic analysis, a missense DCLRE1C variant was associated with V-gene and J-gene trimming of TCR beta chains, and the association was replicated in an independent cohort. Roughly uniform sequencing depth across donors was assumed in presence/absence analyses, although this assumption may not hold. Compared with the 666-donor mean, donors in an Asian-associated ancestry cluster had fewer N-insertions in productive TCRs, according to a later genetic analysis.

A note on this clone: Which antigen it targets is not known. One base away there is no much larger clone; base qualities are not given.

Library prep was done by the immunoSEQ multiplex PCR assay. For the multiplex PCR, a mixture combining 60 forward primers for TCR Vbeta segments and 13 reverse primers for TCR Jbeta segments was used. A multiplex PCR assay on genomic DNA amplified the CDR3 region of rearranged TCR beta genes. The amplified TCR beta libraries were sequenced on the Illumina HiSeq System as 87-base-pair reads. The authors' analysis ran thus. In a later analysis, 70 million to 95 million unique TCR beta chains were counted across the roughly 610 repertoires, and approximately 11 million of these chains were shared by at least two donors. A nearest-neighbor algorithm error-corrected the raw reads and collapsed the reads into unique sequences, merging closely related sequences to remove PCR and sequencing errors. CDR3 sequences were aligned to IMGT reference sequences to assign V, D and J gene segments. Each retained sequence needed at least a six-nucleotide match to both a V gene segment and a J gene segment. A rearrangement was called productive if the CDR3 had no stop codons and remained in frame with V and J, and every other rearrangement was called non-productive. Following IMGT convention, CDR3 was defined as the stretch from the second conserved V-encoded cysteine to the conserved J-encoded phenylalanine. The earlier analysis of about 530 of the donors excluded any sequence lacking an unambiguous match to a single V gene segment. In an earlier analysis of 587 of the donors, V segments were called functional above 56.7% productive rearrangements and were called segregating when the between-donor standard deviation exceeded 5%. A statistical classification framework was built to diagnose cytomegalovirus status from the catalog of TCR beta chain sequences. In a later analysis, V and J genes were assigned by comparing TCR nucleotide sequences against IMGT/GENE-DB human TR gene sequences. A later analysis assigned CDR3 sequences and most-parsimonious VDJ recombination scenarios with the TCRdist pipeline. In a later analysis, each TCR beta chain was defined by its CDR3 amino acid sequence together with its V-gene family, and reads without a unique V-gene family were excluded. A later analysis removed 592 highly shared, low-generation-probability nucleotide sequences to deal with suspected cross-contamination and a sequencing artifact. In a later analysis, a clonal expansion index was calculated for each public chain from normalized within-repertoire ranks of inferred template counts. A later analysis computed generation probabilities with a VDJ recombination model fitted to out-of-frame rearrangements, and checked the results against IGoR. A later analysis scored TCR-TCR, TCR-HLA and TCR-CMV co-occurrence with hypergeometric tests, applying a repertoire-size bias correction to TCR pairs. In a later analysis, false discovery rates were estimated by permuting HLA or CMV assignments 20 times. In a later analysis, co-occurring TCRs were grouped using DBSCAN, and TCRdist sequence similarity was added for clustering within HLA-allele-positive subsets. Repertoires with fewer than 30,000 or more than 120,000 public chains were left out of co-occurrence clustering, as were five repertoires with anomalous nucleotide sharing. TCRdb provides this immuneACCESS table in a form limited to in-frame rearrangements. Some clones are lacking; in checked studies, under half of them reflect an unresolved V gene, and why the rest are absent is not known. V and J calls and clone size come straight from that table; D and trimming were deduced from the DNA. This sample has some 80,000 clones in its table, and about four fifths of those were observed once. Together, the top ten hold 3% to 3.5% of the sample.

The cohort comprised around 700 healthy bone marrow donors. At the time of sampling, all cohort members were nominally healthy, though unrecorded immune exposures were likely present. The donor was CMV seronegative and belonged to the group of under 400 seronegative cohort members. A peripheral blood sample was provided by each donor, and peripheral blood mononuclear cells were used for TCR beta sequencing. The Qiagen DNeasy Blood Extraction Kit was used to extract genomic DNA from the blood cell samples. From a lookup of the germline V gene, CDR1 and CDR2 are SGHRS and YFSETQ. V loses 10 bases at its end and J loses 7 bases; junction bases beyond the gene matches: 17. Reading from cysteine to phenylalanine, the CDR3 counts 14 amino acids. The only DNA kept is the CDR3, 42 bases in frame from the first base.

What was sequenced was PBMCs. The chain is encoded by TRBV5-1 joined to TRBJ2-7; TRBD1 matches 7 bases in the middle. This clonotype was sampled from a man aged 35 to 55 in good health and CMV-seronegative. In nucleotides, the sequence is TGCGCCTGTGCTTCGGGACAGCCTTTTTCGGAGCAGTACTTC. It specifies CACASGQPFSEQYF.